The 24 T cell receptor beta chains in this list originate from one sample, sequenced in a study of vaccination and CD4 T cells after COVID-19. Treatment described: roughly 10-day PBMC culture with coronavirus spike peptide pools or control peptides (ViraFEST assay). Researchers used the Oncomine TCR Beta short-read assay to sequence DNA from cultured CD4+ T cells. TCRdb recomputed calls from the PCR reads with MiXCR, one row per CDR3 protein. The table has some 7,100 distinct CDR3 sequences, around 74% seen once. These receptors' antigens are unknown. Specimen: CD4+ T cells from blood, cultured in vitro. These receptors all stem from a human donor who had recovered from COVID-19.

On this clonotype: One end of the junction does not line up with germline, which may come from a read error. The chain has TRBV7-7 and TRBJ2-1; 8 nucleotides line up with TRBD2. The germline gives CDR1 SSHAT, CDR2 FNYEAQ (reference sequence). The CDR3 sequence is 16 residues long. The CDR3 DNA sequence: TGTGCTAGCAGCTTAGTACTAGCGGCTCCCTACAATGAGCAGTTCTTC. Translating gives CASSLVLAAPYNEQFF.

The table lists this clonotype with a few counts. The chain has TRBV20-1 and TRBJ2-5; 7 positions match TRBD1. Germline V gene data show CDR1 as DFQATT and CDR2 as SNEGSKA (reference sequence). CDR3 length equals 14 residues. J was trimmed by 4 bases and V by 3 bases; bases with no gene match: 8. CDR3 nucleotide sequence: TGCAGTGCTAGCCCTAACTCAGGGGGAGAGACCCAGTACTTC. As protein: CSASPNSGGETQYF.

The rearrangement uses TRBV18 and TRBJ1-6; 9 bases are a match to TRBD1. The germline V gene has CDR1 KGHSH and CDR2 LQKENI. CDR3 length equals 18 residues. Unmatched junction bases numbered 6, after V lost 3 bases and J lost 0 bases. The CDR3 sequence: CASSPTGGSGSYNSPLHF. The DNA for the CDR3 is TGTGCCAGCTCACCGACAGGGGGTAGTGGCTCCTATAATTCACCCCTCCACTTT.

The chain couples TRBV20-1 to TRBJ2-4; TRBD1 aligns across 7 bases. Trimming took 3 bases from V and 0 from J; bases not matched to a gene: 8. CDR1 is DFQATT, CDR2 SNEGSKA, per germline (reference sequence). CDR3 length: 16 amino acids. The CDR3 DNA sequence: TGCAGTGCTAGCCGAGGGGGCGCGGTAGCCAAAAACATTCAGTACTTC. This codes for CSASRGGAVAKNIQYF.

The J gene is TRBJ1-5, the V gene TRBV20-1, with a weak D call TRBD1 (5 bases). V was pared by 3 bases and J by 0 bases, with 6 bases between. Germline CDR1 and CDR2: DFQATT and SNEGSKA (reference sequence). The CDR3 extends over 13 amino acids. The CDR3 is CSARTVSNQPQHF. Here the CDR3 DNA reads TGCAGTGCTAGGACAGTTAGCAATCAGCCCCAGCATTTT.

The chain links TRBV7-2 to TRBJ1-5; 9 bases match TRBD1. Unmatched junction bases numbered 5, after V lost 4 bases and J lost 4 bases. CDR1 and CDR2 (germline): SGHTA, FQGNSA. The CDR3 sequence is 15 residues long. The CDR3 region is CASSYTGGVNQPQHF. The CDR3 DNA is TGTGCCAGCAGCTACACAGGGGGCGTAAATCAGCCCCAGCATTTT.

The chain combines TRBV28 with TRBJ2-3; D may correspond to TRBD1 or TRBD2 (5 bases each). Trimming pared 11 bases from V and 1 base from J, leaving 22 bases between. Germline CDR1 and CDR2: MDHEN and SYDVKM. CDR3 length equals 16 residues. The DNA of the CDR3 is TGTGCCGCACGGGGTGGATGGCCACAGGGCACAGATACGCAGTATTTT. Residues: CAARGGWPQGTDTQYF.

The rearrangement joins TRBV2 to TRBJ1-1; the match to TRBD1 covers 7 bases. V was pared by 4 bases and J by 0 bases, with 2 bases of the junction left unmatched. This CDR3 contains 14 residues. Germline CDR1 and CDR2: SNHLY and FYNNEI. CDR3 DNA: TGTGCCAGCAGTGGGGACAGAGTGAACACTGAAGCTTTCTTT. Translated: CASSGDRVNTEAFF.

This chain connects TRBV20-1 to TRBJ2-7, with a possible D match to TRBD2 (6 bases). This CDR3 has 15 amino acids. V lost 0 bases and J 4 bases, leaving 16 bases between the germline ends. Germline CDR1 and CDR2: DFQATT and SNEGSKA (reference sequence). This CDR3 reads CSARDRTTRLYEQYF. The CDR3 DNA reads TGCAGTGCTAGAGATAGGACGACTAGATTGTACGAGCAGTACTTC.

The chain couples TRBV12-3 or TRBV12-4 to TRBJ1-2, with a tentative D call TRBD1 (5 bases). This CDR3 is built from 14 residues. Trimming took 4 bases from V and 4 from J, leaving 13 bases between them. CDR3 region: CASSYGGRVYGYTF. Here the CDR3 DNA reads TGTGCCAGCAGTTACGGCGGCAGGGTCTATGGCTACACCTTC.

CDR3 sequence: CASSRGQSESPLHF. CDR3 DNA sequence: TGTGCCAGCAGCCGGGGACAGTCGGAATCACCCCTCCACTTT. This chain joins TRBV7-3 and TRBJ1-6; 7 bases align to TRBD1. Unmatched junction bases numbered 8, after V lost 5 bases and J lost 10 bases. From germline, CDR1 is SGHTA and CDR2 FQGTGA. The CDR3 extends over 14 amino acids.

The genes are TRBV7-3 and TRBJ1-1; D uncertain. The germline V gene encodes CDR1 SGHTA and CDR2 FQGTGA. The germline V and J ends were trimmed by 5 bases and 3 bases, with 10 bases remaining between them. The CDR3 length is 13 residues. CDR3 sequence (DNA): TGTGCCAGCAGCCCGGCCCGACACACTGAAGCTTTCTTT. This encodes CASSPARHTEAFF.

The chain links TRBV4-3 to TRBJ1-1; TRBD1 might be the D (5 bases). This CDR3 contains 16 residues. Trimming pared 1 base from V and 2 bases from J, leaving 14 bases between. CDR1 LGHNA and CDR2 YSLEER come from the germline V gene. The CDR3 is CASSQVTDSPNTEAFF. For the CDR3, the DNA is TGCGCCAGCAGCCAAGTTACCGACAGTCCCAACACTGAAGCTTTCTTT.

V gene TRBV24-1 combines with J gene TRBJ2-7; possibly TRBD1 for D (6 bases). The CDR3 covers 15 residues. CDR1 is KGHDR and CDR2 is SFDVKD in the germline V gene. The V end lost 3 bases, the J end lost 4 bases, and 15 bases lay between the germline ends. DNA of the CDR3: TGTGCCACCAGTGATGGAGCCGGGACAAAATACGAGCAGTACTTC. It yields the protein CATSDGAGTKYEQYF.

V and J are TRBV20-1 and TRBJ1-2, with D maybe TRBD1 (5 bases). Trimming cost V 4 bases and J 5 bases, with 14 bases left between them. This CDR3 comprises 13 residues. Germline V gene lookup returns CDR1 DFQATT and CDR2 SNEGSKA (reference sequence). For the CDR3, the DNA is TGCAGTGCTACCCCGGCTCAGGGTTATGGCTACACCTTC. Amino acids: CSATPAQGYGYTF.

This chain joins TRBV20-1 and TRBJ1-2, with D uncertain. CDR3 length: 12 amino acids. Germline V lookup: CDR1 DFQATT, CDR2 SNEGSKA (reference sequence). V was cut by 6 bases and J by 3 bases, with 11 bases left in between. The CDR3 DNA follows: TGCAGTGCCGCCCGCGGCGACTATGGCTACACCTTC. This gives the protein CSAARGDYGYTF.

V and J are TRBV7-3 and TRBJ2-1; either TRBD1 or TRBD2 may supply D (5 bases each). The CDR3 is 15 residues long. The V gene lost 0 bases and the J gene lost 6 bases, with 12 bases spanning the gap. In germline, CDR1 is SGHTA, CDR2 FQGTGA. CDR3 loop: CASSLTAPGLNEQFF. The CDR3 nucleotides are TGTGCCAGCAGCTTAACGGCACCGGGGCTCAATGAGCAGTTCTTC.

V gene TRBV20-1 combines with J gene TRBJ2-2, with TRBD2 as a possible D gene (6 bases). V was shortened by 4 bases and J by 1 base, with 16 bases between the two germline ends. The CDR3 has 16 residues. Germline CDR1 is DFQATT and CDR2 is SNEGSKA (reference sequence). In DNA, the CDR3 is TGCAGTGCTAAACCTGCGGGGCGAATGAACACCGGGGAGCTGTTTTTT. Encoded protein: CSAKPAGRMNTGELFF.

This clonotype was seen only a few times. The V gene is TRBV7-6, the J gene TRBJ2-7, with 8 bases matching TRBD2. Germline-derived CDR1 and CDR2 are SGHVS and FNYEAQ. This CDR3 is built from 15 residues. V shed 3 bases and J 7 bases; nucleotides not matched to a gene: 11. CDR3 sequence reads: CASSFAQGLGGEQYF. The CDR3 DNA reads TGTGCCAGCAGCTTCGCACAGGGACTAGGAGGGGAGCAGTACTTC.

The chain couples TRBV7-2 to TRBJ1-5; D gene unclear. Trimming left V 3 bases short and J 3 bases short, with 6 bases between. This CDR3 comprises 13 residues. From germline, CDR1 is SGHTA and CDR2 FQGNSA. This CDR3 reads CASSLAVNQPQHF. The CDR3 DNA sequence: TGTGCCAGCAGCTTGGCGGTCAATCAGCCCCAGCATTTT.

This clonotype was counted a few times. The V call is TRBV7-9, the J call TRBJ2-7; TRBD2 might be the D (5 bases). Germline V gene sequence: CDR1 SEHNR, CDR2 FQNEAQ (reference sequence). The ends were cut back, 2 bases at V and 6 bases at J, with 8 bases in the middle. The CDR3 runs 12 residues. The chain's CDR3 is CASSLSGFEQYF. For the CDR3, the DNA is TGTGCCAGCAGCTTATCGGGGTTCGAGCAGTACTTC.

The sample holds one count of this clonotype. This chain uses TRBV5-1 with TRBJ2-7; 8 bases line up with TRBD1. Germline CDR1 is SGHRS and CDR2 is YFSETQ. Trimming at V came to 3 bases and at J to 0 bases, leaving 2 bases not matched to a gene. This CDR3 contains 14 residues. The CDR3 sequence: CASSSGTGSYEQYF. CDR3 nucleotides: TGCGCCAGCAGCTCCGGGACAGGCTCCTACGAGCAGTACTTC.

The gene calls are TRBV27 and TRBJ1-1; no firm D call. The CDR3 has 11 amino acids. CDR1 MNHEY and CDR2 SMNVEV come from the germline V gene (reference sequence). Trimming pared 7 bases from V and 1 base from J, leaving 4 bases between. CDR3 sequence: CASTKNTEAFF. The CDR3 region has the DNA TGTGCCAGCACCAAGAACACTGAAGCTTTCTTT.

The rearrangement joins TRBV20-1 to TRBJ1-1, with a tentative D call TRBD1 (6 bases). Trimming took off 2 bases at V and 7 bases at J, with 14 bases between the two ends. There are 13 residues in the CDR3. The germline CDR1 and CDR2 sequences are DFQATT and SNEGSKA (reference sequence). CDR3 coding DNA: TGCAGTGCTAGACGGGACACCCTGGGTGAAGCTTTCTTT. The encoded protein is CSARRDTLGEAFF.